These 11 T cell receptor beta chains were sequenced from one sample in a study of breast tumors, draining lymph nodes, adjacent tissues. TCRdb re-called the multiplex PCR reads through MiXCR, storing one row per CDR3 protein. The table has over 250,000 distinct CDR3 sequences, around 30% seen once. Samples came from axillary lymph nodes draining the breast cancer. Source material: axillary lymph node tissue. Receptors originate from a female donor with breast cancer. Some clones in this sample may be carry-over from other donors' samples.

This clonotype was counted between two and nine times. The chain couples TRBV6-2 or TRBV6-3 to TRBJ2-3; D is possibly TRBD1 (5 bases). Germline V gene sequence: CDR1 MNHEY, CDR2 SVGEGT. V dropped 7 bases and J dropped 0 bases, with 14 bases sitting between them. CDR3 length: 15 residues. The CDR3 reads CASNRQGRSTDTQYF. As DNA, the CDR3 is TGTGCCAGCAATAGGCAGGGAAGAAGCACAGATACGCAGTATTTT.

The chain links TRBV7-2 to TRBJ2-7; D may match TRBD1 or TRBD2 (12 bases each). The CDR3 is 19 residues long. The V and J ends lost 5 bases and 6 bases respectively, with 32 bases between them. Germline lookup yields CDR1 SGHTA and CDR2 FQGNSA. The CDR3 DNA reads as TGTGCCAGCAGCCTGGGACAGGGGGCGCTTCTAGCGGGAGGGGGCGAGCAGTACTTC. It codes for CASSLGQGALLAGGGEQYF.

This clonotype was observed at least ten times. This sequence joins TRBV19 and TRBJ2-6; unclear D gene. Germline V gene sequence: CDR1 LNHDA, CDR2 SQIVND (reference sequence). Trimming cost V 0 bases and J 0 bases, with 18 bases left between them. The CDR3 is 20 residues long. CDR3 sequence reads: CASSIDRFGRSSSGANVLTF. In DNA, the CDR3 is TGTGCCAGTAGTATAGACCGGTTCGGGCGGTCCAGCTCTGGGGCCAACGTCCTGACTTTC.

Ten or more counts support this clonotype. The chain combines TRBV12-3 or TRBV12-4 with TRBJ1-3; 8 bases fit TRBD1. The CDR3 loop spans 15 amino acids. J gave up 4 bases and V 2 bases, and 4 bases lay outside the gene matches. The CDR3: CASSLSRDRGNTIYF. In nucleotides, the CDR3 is TGTGCCAGCAGTTTATCCCGGGACAGGGGAAACACCATATATTTT.

For this clonotype: An end of the junction does not agree with germline; a read error may underlie this. This chain joins TRBV10-1 and TRBJ1-2; no reliable D call. Looked up from germline, CDR1 is WNHNN and CDR2 is SYGVQD (reference sequence). There are 10 residues in the CDR3. CDR3 DNA sequence: TGCGCCGGCAGCCACTATGGCTACACCTTC. Amino acids: CAGSHYGYTF.

This clonotype was picked up many times. The chain recombines TRBV30 with TRBJ1-2; 7 bases agree with TRBD1. This CDR3 contains 13 residues. J lost 3 bases, V lost 4 bases, and 5 bases had no gene match. Germline V gene lookup returns CDR1 GTSNPN and CDR2 SVGIG (reference sequence). CDR3 loop: CAWKGAGDYGYTF. In DNA form, the CDR3 reads TGTGCCTGGAAGGGGGCGGGCGACTATGGCTACACCTTC.

About this clonotype itself: Without the conserved terminal phenylalanine or tryptophan, this CDR3 likely stems from a read error. It is unclear where the CDR3 begins or ends on the DNA, so no DNA is shown, and the CDR3 is as TCRdb lists it. The CDR3 is CASSQGSSWETQSL. J is TRBJ2-5 and V is TRBV14; TRBD2, the table's D call, was not compared with the DNA. Germline V gene lookup returns CDR1 SGHDN and CDR2 FVKESK. The CDR3 region is 14 residues in length, termini included.

About this clonotype itself: A clone one base away is much larger, so this may be a read error. The chain couples TRBV12-3 or TRBV12-4 to TRBJ2-2, with a weak D call TRBD2 (5 bases). There are 16 residues in the CDR3. V lost 3 bases and J 5 bases, leaving 16 bases between the germline ends. The CDR3 DNA follows: TGTGCCAGCAGTTTCGCGAGCGGCAAGGCTACCGGGGAGCTGTTTTTT. Translated: CASSFASGKATGELFF.

This clonotype was seen just once. A much larger clone sits a single nucleotide away, making a read error possible. The V gene is TRBV20-1, the J gene TRBJ2-1; 7 bases fit TRBD1. This CDR3 has 15 residues. Germline V gene data show CDR1 as DFQATT and CDR2 as SNEGSKA (reference sequence). CDR3 bases: TGCAGTGCTACCCGTTTCGGACAGGCCTACACTGAGCAGTTCTTC. This encodes CSATRFGQAYTEQFF.

Here the CDR3 reads CSAIKPGTSAEQYF. CDR3 in DNA: TGCAGTGCCATTAAACCCGGGACTAGTGCCGAGCAGTACTTC. The gene calls are TRBV20-1 and TRBJ2-7, with 8 bases fitting TRBD2. The CDR3 sequence is 14 residues long. Trimming took 6 bases from V and 6 from J; bases not matched to a gene: 13. In germline, CDR1 is DFQATT, CDR2 SNEGSKA (reference sequence).

Turning to this clonotype: One end of the junction does not line up with germline, which may come from a read error. This chain links TRBV18 with TRBJ2-2; 8 nucleotides align to TRBD2. The germline CDR1 and CDR2 sequences are KGHSH and LQKENI. This CDR3 has 15 amino acids. CDR3 sequence reads: CASQNMSGSVGELLF. The CDR3 nucleotides read TGTGCCAGCCAGAACATGAGCGGGAGTGTCGGGGAGCTGCTTTTT.